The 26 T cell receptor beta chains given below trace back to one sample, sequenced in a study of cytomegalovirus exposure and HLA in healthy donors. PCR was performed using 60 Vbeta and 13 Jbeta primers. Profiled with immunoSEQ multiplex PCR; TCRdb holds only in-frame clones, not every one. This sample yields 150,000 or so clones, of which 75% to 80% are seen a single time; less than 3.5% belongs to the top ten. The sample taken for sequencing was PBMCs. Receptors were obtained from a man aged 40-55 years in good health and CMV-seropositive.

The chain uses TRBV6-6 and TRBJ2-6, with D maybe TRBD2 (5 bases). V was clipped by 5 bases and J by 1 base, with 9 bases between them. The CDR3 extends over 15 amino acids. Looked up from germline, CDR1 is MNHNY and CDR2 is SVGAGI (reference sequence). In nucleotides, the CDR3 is TGTGCCAGCAGTATTGAGGGTTCTGGGGCCAACGTCCTGACTTTC. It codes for CASSIEGSGANVLTF.

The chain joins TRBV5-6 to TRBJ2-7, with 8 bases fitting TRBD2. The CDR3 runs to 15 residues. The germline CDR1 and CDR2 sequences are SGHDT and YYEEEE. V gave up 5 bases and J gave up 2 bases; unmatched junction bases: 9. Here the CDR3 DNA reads TGTGCCAGCAGTCCCCGGGTTAGCGGGGCCTACGAGCAGTACTTC. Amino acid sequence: CASSPRVSGAYEQYF.

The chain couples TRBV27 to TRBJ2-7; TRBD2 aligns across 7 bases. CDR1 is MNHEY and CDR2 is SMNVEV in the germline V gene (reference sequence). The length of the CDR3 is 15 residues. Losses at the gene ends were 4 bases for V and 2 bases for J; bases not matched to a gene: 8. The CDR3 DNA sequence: TGTGCCAGCAGTTCTTTGGCTAGCGGAGCCTACGAGCAGTACTTC. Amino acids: CASSSLASGAYEQYF.

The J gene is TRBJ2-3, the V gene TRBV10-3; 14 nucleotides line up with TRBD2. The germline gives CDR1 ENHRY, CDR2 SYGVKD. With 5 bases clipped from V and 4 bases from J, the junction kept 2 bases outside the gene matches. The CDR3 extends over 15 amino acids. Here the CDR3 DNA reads TGTGCCATCAGTTCGGGACTAGCGGGAGCAGATACGCAGTATTTT. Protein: CAISSGLAGADTQYF.

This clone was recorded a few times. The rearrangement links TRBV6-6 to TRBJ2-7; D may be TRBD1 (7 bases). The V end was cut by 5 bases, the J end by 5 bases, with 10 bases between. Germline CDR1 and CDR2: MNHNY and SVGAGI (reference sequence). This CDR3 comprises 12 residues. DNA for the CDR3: TGTGCCAGCAGTCAGGGGGGCCACGAGCAGTACTTC. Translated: CASSQGGHEQYF.

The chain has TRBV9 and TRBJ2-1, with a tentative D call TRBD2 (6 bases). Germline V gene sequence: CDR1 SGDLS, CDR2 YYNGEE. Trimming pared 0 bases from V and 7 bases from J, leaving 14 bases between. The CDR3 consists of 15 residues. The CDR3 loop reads CASSVVLAPANEQFF. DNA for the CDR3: TGTGCCAGCAGCGTAGTACTAGCCCCTGCGAATGAGCAGTTCTTC.

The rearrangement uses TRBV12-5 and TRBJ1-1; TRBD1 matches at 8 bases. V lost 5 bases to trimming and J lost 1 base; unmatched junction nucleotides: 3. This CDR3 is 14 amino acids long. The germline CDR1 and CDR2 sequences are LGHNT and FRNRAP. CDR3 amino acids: CASGPGGWNTEAFF. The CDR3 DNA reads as TGTGCTAGTGGTCCAGGGGGCTGGAACACTGAAGCTTTCTTT.

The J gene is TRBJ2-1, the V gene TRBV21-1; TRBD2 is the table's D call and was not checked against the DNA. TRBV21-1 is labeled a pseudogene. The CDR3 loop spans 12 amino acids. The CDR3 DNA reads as TGTGCCAGCAGCGTCCCTTACAATGAGCAGTTCTTC. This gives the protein CASSVPYNEQFF.

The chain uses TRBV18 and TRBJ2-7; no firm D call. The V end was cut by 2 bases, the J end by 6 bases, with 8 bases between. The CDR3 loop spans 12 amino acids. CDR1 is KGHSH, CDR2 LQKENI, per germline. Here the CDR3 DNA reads TGTGCCAGCTCACCAGAACAGCTCGAGCAGTACTTC. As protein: CASSPEQLEQYF.

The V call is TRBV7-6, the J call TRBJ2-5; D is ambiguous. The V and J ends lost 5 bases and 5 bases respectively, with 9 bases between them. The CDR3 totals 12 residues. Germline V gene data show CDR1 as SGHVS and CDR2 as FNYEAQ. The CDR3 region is CASSPPLETQYF. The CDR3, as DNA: TGTGCCAGCAGCCCCCCGTTGGAGACCCAGTACTTC. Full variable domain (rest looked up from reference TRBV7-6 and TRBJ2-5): GAGVSQSPRYKVTKRGQDVALRCDPISGHVSLYWYRQALGQGPEFLTYFNYEAQQDKSGLPNDRFSAERPEGSISTLTIQRTEQRDSAMYRCASSPPLETQYFGPGTRLLVL.

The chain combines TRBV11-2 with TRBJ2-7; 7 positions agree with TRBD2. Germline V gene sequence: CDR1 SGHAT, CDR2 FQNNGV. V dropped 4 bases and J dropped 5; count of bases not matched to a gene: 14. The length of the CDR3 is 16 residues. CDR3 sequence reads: CASSSGQAGKFHEQYF. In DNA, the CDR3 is TGTGCCAGCAGCTCCGGCCAAGCGGGAAAGTTCCACGAGCAGTACTTC.

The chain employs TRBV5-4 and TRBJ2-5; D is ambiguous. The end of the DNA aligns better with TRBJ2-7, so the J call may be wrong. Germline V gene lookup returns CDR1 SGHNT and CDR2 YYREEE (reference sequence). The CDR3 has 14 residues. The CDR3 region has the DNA TGTGCCAGCAGCCTCAGAGGTGGGGCCTACGAGCAGTACTTC. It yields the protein CASSLRGGAYEQYF.

CDR3 nucleotide sequence: TGTGCCAGCAGTGCCCCCGAACTAGCAAGCAATGAGCAGTTCTTC. It is translated as CASSAPELASNEQFF. V gene TRBV6-1 combines with J gene TRBJ2-1, with a tentative D call TRBD2 (6 bases). Trimming pared 4 bases from V and 6 bases from J, leaving 16 bases between. CDR3 size: 15 residues. CDR1 MNHNS and CDR2 SASEGT come from the germline V gene.

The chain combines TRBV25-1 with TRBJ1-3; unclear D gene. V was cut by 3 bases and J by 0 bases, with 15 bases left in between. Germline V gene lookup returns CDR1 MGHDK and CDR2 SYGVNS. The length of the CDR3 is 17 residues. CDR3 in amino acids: CASSEAGFSNSGNTIYF. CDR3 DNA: TGTGCCAGCAGTGAGGCCGGGTTTTCCAACTCTGGAAACACCATATATTTT.

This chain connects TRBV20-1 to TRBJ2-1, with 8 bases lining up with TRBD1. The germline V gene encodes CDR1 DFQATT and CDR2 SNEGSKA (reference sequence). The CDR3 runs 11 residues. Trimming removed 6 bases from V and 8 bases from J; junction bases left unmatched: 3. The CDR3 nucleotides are TGCAGTGCAGGACAGGGCTATGAGCAGTTCTTC. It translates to CSAGQGYEQFF.

DNA of the CDR3: TGTGCCAGCAGCTTAGGAACCGGGACACCCAGCCGAGGGAACACCATATATTTT. It yields the protein CASSLGTGTPSRGNTIYF. This rearrangement joins TRBV7-6 to TRBJ1-3, with D tentatively TRBD1 (6 bases). Germline-derived CDR1 and CDR2 are SGHVS and FNYEAQ. Trimming took 1 base from V and 7 from J, leaving 23 bases between them. The CDR3 contains 18 residues. The complete variable domain, with remaining parts taken from reference TRBV7-6 and TRBJ1-3, reads GAGVSQSPRYKVTKRGQDVALRCDPISGHVSLYWYRQALGQGPEFLTYFNYEAQQDKSGLPNDRFSAERPEGSISTLTIQRTEQRDSAMYRCASSLGTGTPSRGNTIYFGEGSWLTVV.

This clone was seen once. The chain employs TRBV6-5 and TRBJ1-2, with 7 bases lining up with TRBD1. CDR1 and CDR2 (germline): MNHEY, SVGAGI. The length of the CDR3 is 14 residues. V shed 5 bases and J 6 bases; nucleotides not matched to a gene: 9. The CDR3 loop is CASSRQGSSHGYTF. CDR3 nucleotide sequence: TGTGCCAGCAGTCGACAGGGAAGTTCACATGGCTACACCTTC.

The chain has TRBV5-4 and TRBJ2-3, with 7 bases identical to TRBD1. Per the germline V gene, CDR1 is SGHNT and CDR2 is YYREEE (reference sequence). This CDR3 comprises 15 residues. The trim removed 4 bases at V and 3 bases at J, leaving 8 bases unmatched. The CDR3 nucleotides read TGTGCCAGCAGCACTAGACAGGGTAGGACAGATACGCAGTATTTT. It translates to CASSTRQGRTDTQYF.

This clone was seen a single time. The chain's CDR3 is CASSAATSARYEQFF. For the CDR3, the DNA is TGTGCCAGCAGCGCCGCCACTAGTGCCAGATATGAGCAGTTCTTC. The rearrangement uses TRBV9 and TRBJ2-1; D is possibly TRBD2 (5 bases). Trimming shortened V by 3 bases and J by 8 bases, and 18 bases separated the two germline ends. The CDR3 is 15 residues long. Germline V CDR1 and CDR2: SGDLS, YYNGEE.

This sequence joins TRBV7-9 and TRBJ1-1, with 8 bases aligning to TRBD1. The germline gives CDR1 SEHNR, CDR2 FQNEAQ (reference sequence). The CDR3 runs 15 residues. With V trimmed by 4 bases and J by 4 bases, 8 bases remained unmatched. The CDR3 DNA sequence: TGTGCCAGCAGCTGGGGACAGGCTATGGTCACTGAAGCTTTCTTT. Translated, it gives CASSWGQAMVTEAFF.

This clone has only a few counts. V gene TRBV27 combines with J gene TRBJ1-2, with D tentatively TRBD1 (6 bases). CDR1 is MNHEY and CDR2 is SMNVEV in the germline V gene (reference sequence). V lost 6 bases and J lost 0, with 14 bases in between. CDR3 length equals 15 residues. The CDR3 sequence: CASRPTGWANYGYTF. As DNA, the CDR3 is TGTGCCAGCAGGCCTACAGGGTGGGCTAACTATGGCTACACCTTC.

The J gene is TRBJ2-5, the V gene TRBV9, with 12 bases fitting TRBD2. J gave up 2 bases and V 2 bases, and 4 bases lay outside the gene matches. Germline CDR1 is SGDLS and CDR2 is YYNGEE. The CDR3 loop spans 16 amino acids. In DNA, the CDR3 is TGTGCCAGCAGCGTTGGGACTAGCGGGCTACAAGAGACCCAGTACTTC. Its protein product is CASSVGTSGLQETQYF.

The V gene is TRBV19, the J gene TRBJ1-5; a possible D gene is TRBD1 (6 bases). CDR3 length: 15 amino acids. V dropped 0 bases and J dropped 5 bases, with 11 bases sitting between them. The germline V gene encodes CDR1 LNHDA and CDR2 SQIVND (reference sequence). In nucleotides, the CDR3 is TGTGCCAGTAGTATAGAAGGACAGCCACATCAGCCCCAGCATTTT. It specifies CASSIEGQPHQPQHF.

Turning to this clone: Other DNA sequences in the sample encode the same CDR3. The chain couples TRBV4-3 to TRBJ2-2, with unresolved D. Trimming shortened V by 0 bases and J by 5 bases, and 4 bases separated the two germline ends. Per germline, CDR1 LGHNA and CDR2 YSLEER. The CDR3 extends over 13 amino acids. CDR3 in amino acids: CASSQELTGELFF. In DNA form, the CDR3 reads TGCGCCAGCAGCCAAGAACTAACCGGGGAGCTGTTTTTT.

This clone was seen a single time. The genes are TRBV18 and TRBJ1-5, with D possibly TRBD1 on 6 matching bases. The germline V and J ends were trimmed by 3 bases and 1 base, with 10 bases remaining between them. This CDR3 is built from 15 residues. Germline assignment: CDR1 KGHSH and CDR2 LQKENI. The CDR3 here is CASSPDDRSNQPQHF. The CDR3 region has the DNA TGTGCCAGCTCACCCGACGACAGGAGCAATCAGCCCCAGCATTTT.

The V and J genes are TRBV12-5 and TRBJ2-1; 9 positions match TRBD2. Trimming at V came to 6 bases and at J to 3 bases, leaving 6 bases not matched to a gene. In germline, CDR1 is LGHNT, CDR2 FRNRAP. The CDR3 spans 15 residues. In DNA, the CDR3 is TGTGCTAGTGGCCCGGGACTAGCCGTCTACAATGAGCAGTTCTTC. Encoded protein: CASGPGLAVYNEQFF.